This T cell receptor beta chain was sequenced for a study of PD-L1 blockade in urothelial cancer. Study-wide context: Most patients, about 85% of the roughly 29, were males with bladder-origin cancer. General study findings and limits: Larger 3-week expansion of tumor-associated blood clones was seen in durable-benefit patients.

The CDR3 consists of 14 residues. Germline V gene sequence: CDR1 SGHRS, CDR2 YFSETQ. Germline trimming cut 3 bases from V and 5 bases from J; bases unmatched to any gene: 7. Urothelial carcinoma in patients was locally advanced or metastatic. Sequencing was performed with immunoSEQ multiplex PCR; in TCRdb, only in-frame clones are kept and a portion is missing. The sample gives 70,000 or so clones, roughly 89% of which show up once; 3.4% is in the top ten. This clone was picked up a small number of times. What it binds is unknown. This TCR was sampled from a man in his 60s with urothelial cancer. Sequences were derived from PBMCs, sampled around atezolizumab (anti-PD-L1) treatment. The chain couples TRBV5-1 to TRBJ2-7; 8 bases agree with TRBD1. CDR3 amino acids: CASSSRTGYDEQYF. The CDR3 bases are TGCGCCAGCAGCTCCAGGACAGGGTATGACGAGCAGTACTTC.